Listed here is a single T cell receptor (beta chain). In germline, CDR1 is MNHEY, CDR2 SMNVEV (reference sequence). The CDR3 runs 14 residues. Trimming removed 4 bases at V and 8 bases at J, with 14 bases between. These data come from a study of blood T cell repertoires in COVID-19. For the study at large: Sample material is recorded as cDNA or gDNA derived from T cells, B-cell-depleted T cells, or PBMCs.

Source study methods: For nucleated cells, counts were estimated from reference gene primer amplification. TCRdb keeps only in-frame clones here, not all; method: immunoSEQ multiplex PCR. V, J and clone size derive from that table, while D and trimming were established from the DNA sequence. The sample comprises 250,000 to 300,000 clones, roughly nine tenths of which are singletons, and 3.5% to 5.5% rests with the top ten. Sequenced sample: peripheral blood. The genes are TRBV27 and TRBJ1-4; D possibly corresponds to TRBD1 (6 bases). This clonotype was obtained from a middle-aged woman who had recovered from COVID-19. The CDR3 DNA is TGTGCCAGCAGTTCTACAGGGAAGCGGGAAAAACTGTTTTTT. This encodes CASSSTGKREKLFF.